This T cell receptor (beta chain) was recovered during a study of shared T cell receptors in the human thymus. Clones were sequenced by immunoSEQ multiplex PCR, and TCRdb holds only the in-frame ones, with some missing. The table shows around 730,000 clones, with roughly 88% occurring only once. The CDR3 runs to 18 residues. Per the germline V gene, CDR1 is SGHNT and CDR2 is YYREEE (reference sequence). J was trimmed by 0 bases and V by 3 bases; bases with no gene match: 10. In addition, the sample was reused for a study of human thymus T cells. From that second work: Healthy Finnish infants having corrective surgery for congenital heart defects served as donors.

Material: thymocytes. This TCR came from a girl younger than two with a congenital heart defect. The V call is TRBV5-4, the J call TRBJ1-4, with TRBD1 identical over 8 bases. The CDR3 loop is CASSSPGQGGATNEKLFF. CDR3 nucleotides: TGTGCCAGCAGCTCCCCCGGACAGGGAGGGGCAACTAATGAAAAACTGTTTTTT.